Following are 28 T cell receptor beta chains from one sample sequenced in a study of blood T cell repertoires in COVID-19. Only in-frame clones appear in the TCRdb table, and some are missing; sequencing was by immunoSEQ multiplex PCR. The table shows almost 95,000 clones, with about 70% occurring only once. Sequencing used peripheral blood. The source is a woman aged 55 to 70 in a cohort sampled during active or convalescent COVID-19.

The chain combines TRBV11-3 with TRBJ2-3; possible D gene TRBD2, 7 bases. The V end was cut by 5 bases, the J end by 0 bases, with 21 bases between. The CDR3 length is 18 residues. Germline V CDR1 and CDR2: SGHNT, YENEEA. The CDR3 DNA reads as TGTGCCAGCAGCCCTGGGGGGGACACTCGTGCTAGCACAGATACGCAGTATTTT. Translating it yields CASSPGGDTRASTDTQYF.

This chain uses TRBV5-5 with TRBJ2-3, with 8 positions matching TRBD1. The CDR3 spans 16 residues. V trimming: 0 bases; J trimming: 0 bases; junction bases outside the gene matches: 3. Germline CDR1 is SGHKS and CDR2 is YYEKEE (reference sequence). The CDR3 is CASSLGDRISTDTQYF. Here the CDR3 DNA reads TGTGCCAGCAGCTTGGGGGACAGGATTAGCACAGATACGCAGTATTTT. The whole variable domain, filled in from reference TRBV5-5 and TRBJ2-3, reads DAGVTQSPTHLIKTRGQQVTLRCSPISGHKSVSWYQQVLGQGPQFIFQYYEKEERGRGNFPDRFSARQFPNYSSELNVNALLLGDSALYLCASSLGDRISTDTQYFGPGTRLTVL.

The V gene is TRBV18, the J gene TRBJ2-4; possibly TRBD2 for D (7 bases). The V end lost 3 bases, the J end lost 11 bases, and 20 bases lay between the germline ends. CDR3 length equals 15 residues. Germline lookup yields CDR1 KGHSH and CDR2 LQKENI. CDR3 sequence: CASSPQGSGVSLQYF. Written as DNA, the CDR3 is TGTGCCAGCTCACCCCAGGGGAGCGGGGTATCCCTTCAGTACTTC.

CDR3 sequence (DNA): TGTGCCAGTATCGCAGGGGAACTTGTAGTAAGATCCTACGAGCAGTACTTC. This codes for CASIAGELVVRSYEQYF. The rearrangement joins TRBV19 to TRBJ2-7, with D maybe TRBD1 (6 bases). Trimming left V 7 bases short and J 1 base short, with 23 bases between. CDR3 length: 17 amino acids. The germline V gene has CDR1 LNHDA and CDR2 SQIVND (reference sequence).

A few counts support this clone. The chain joins TRBV5-1 to TRBJ1-2; weak D call: TRBD1 (6 bases). The CDR3 extends over 14 amino acids. The V gene's germline CDR1 is SGHRS and CDR2 YFSETQ. The V end was cut by 0 bases, the J end by 7 bases, with 13 bases between. The CDR3 protein is CASSLGTGLFGYTF. CDR3 sequence (DNA): TGCGCCAGCAGCTTGGGTACAGGGCTTTTTGGCTACACCTTC.

The chain has TRBV19 and TRBJ2-2; D unresolved. From germline, CDR1 is LNHDA and CDR2 SQIVND (reference sequence). V gave up 5 bases and J gave up 4 bases, with 8 bases separating them. The CDR3 loop spans 13 amino acids. CDR3 nucleotides: TGTGCCAGTAGTGGTCAGATCACCGGGGAGCTGTTTTTT. Encoded protein: CASSGQITGELFF.

In this sample, this clone turned up once. As DNA, the CDR3 is TGCGCCAGCAGCTCCCCCGGACAACCGAACACCGGGGAGCTGTTTTTT. This translates into CASSSPGQPNTGELFF. This chain links TRBV5-1 with TRBJ2-2, with a weak D call TRBD1 (5 bases). The germline gives CDR1 SGHRS, CDR2 YFSETQ. The CDR3 is made up of 16 amino acids. The V and J ends lost 3 bases and 0 bases respectively, with 12 bases between them.

V usage is TRBV29-1 and J usage is TRBJ2-2, with unresolved D. Between the trimmed V and J ends, which lost 7 bases and 7 bases, there was a span of 16 bases. The length of the CDR3 is 13 residues. Per germline, CDR1 SQVTM and CDR2 ANQGSEA. CDR3 DNA: TGCAGCGCCGGCCGGGTGTCCGGCGGGGAGCTGTTTTTT. Translation gives CSAGRVSGGELFF.

This chain joins TRBV5-6 and TRBJ1-2, with 7 bases lining up with TRBD1. The germline CDR1 and CDR2 sequences are SGHDT and YYEEEE. The J segment lost 14 bases and the V segment lost 3 bases, leaving 7 bases of the junction unmatched. The CDR3 is 11 amino acids. The CDR3, as DNA: TGTGCCAGCAGCTCACTGGACAGGACAACCTTC. Amino acid sequence: CASSSLDRTTF.

This clone was observed once. This chain links TRBV15 with TRBJ2-3; TRBD1 agrees at 8 bases. V shed 1 base and J 2 bases; nucleotides not matched to a gene: 8. Germline assignment: CDR1 LNHNV and CDR2 YYDKDF (reference sequence). CDR3 length equals 17 residues. CDR3 coding DNA: TGTGCCACCAGCAGAGGGGGACAGGCTCAACACACAGATACGCAGTATTTT. Translating gives CATSRGGQAQHTDTQYF.

V gene TRBV7-9 combines with J gene TRBJ2-1, with TRBD1 identical over 7 bases. Unmatched junction bases numbered 3, after V lost 4 bases and J lost 9 bases. The CDR3 length is 12 residues. Per germline, CDR1 SEHNR and CDR2 FQNEAQ (reference sequence). The chain's CDR3 is CASSYDRVEQFF. DNA for the CDR3: TGTGCCAGCAGCTATGACAGGGTTGAGCAGTTCTTC.

The chain carries TRBV24-1 and TRBJ2-1, with 8 bases that match TRBD1. This CDR3 is 16 amino acids long. CDR1 and CDR2 from the germline V gene are KGHDR and SFDVKD. V lost 4 bases and J lost 2; bases outside the gene matches: 6. The CDR3 DNA is TGTGCCACCAGTGAGCGAGGGACAGGTACCTACAATGAGCAGTTCTTC. It specifies CATSERGTGTYNEQFF.

In this sample, this clone turned up a few times. This CDR3 is also generated by other DNA sequences in the sample. The gene calls are TRBV7-8 and TRBJ2-7; 7 bases align to TRBD1. Germline CDR1 reads SGHVS; CDR2 reads FQNEAQ. V lost 5 bases, J lost 2 bases, and 3 bases stayed unmatched. The CDR3 is 13 amino acids. The CDR3 reads CASSRDRAYEQYF. As DNA, the CDR3 is TGTGCCAGCAGCCGCGACAGGGCCTACGAGCAGTACTTC.

In this sample, this clone turned up a few times. The chain combines TRBV12-3 or TRBV12-4 with TRBJ1-2; the D gene is possibly TRBD1 (5 bases). V lost 2 bases and J lost 7, with 5 bases in between. The CDR3 consists of 11 residues. CDR3 sequence: CASSLRGGYTF. CDR3 in DNA: TGTGCCAGCAGTTTAAGGGGTGGCTACACCTTC.

The V gene is TRBV9, the J gene TRBJ2-2, with D perhaps matching TRBD2 (5 bases). Between the trimmed V and J ends, which lost 5 bases and 0 bases, there was a span of 11 bases. In germline, CDR1 is SGDLS, CDR2 YYNGEE. CDR3 length: 15 amino acids. The CDR3 is CASSVPAANTGELFF. The CDR3 DNA sequence: TGTGCCAGCAGTGTACCAGCGGCGAACACCGGGGAGCTGTTTTTT. The variable domain in full, completed from reference TRBV9 and TRBJ2-2, reads DSGVTQTPKHLITATGQRVTLRCSPRSGDLSVYWYQQSLDQGLQFLIQYYNGEERAKGNILERFSAQQFPDLHSELNLSSLELGDSALYFCASSVPAANTGELFFGEGSRLTVL.

The chain is built from TRBV2 and TRBJ2-1, with TRBD2 matching 14 bases. This CDR3 has 15 residues. Losses at the gene ends were 6 bases for V and 12 bases for J; bases not matched to a gene: 10. Germline CDR1 SNHLY, CDR2 FYNNEI. The CDR3 nucleotides read TGTGCCAGCAGCCTGACTAGCGGGGGGGCCGTCGGGCAGTTCTTC. It codes for CASSLTSGGAVGQFF.

V and J are TRBV5-4 and TRBJ1-1, with D unclear. V shed 7 bases and J shed 2 bases, with 12 bases lying between them. CDR1 is SGHNT and CDR2 is YYREEE in the germline V gene (reference sequence). The CDR3 spans 13 residues. For the CDR3, the DNA is TGTGCCAGCGGGCTTTTCGACAACACTGAAGCTTTCTTT. Translating it yields CASGLFDNTEAFF.

This chain uses TRBV4-2 with TRBJ2-2; 9 bases line up with TRBD1. J was trimmed by 8 bases and V by 4 bases; bases with no gene match: 14. CDR1 and CDR2 (germline): LGHNA, YNFKEQ. CDR3 length: 17 amino acids. The CDR3 region is CASSRNRRDRVNGELFF. The DNA for the CDR3 is TGTGCCAGCAGCCGAAATCGCCGGGACAGGGTGAATGGGGAGCTGTTTTTT.

The V call is TRBV4-1, the J call TRBJ1-1, with 7 bases matching TRBD1. V lost 2 bases to trimming and J lost 0 bases; unmatched junction nucleotides: 9. The CDR3 consists of 17 residues. Germline V gives CDR1 MGHRA, CDR2 YSYEKL. In DNA, the CDR3 is TGCGCCAGCAGCCAAATAGAACAGGGGTGGATGAACACTGAAGCTTTCTTT. Amino acid sequence: CASSQIEQGWMNTEAFF.

V gene TRBV5-1 combines with J gene TRBJ2-5; D might be TRBD1 (5 bases). The V and J ends lost 1 base and 0 bases respectively, with 10 bases between them. The CDR3 has 15 residues. Per germline, CDR1 SGHRS and CDR2 YFSETQ. CDR3 amino acids: CASSLTTAYQETQYF. The CDR3 nucleotides are TGCGCCAGCAGCTTGACGACAGCGTACCAAGAGACCCAGTACTTC.

This clone was detected a few times. The chain couples TRBV9 to TRBJ2-3; 13 nucleotides line up with TRBD2. The trim removed 3 bases at V and 6 bases at J, leaving 10 bases unmatched. Germline assignment: CDR1 SGDLS and CDR2 YYNGEE. The CDR3 has 17 amino acids. This chain's CDR3 is CASSDPTGGLAGDTQYF. The CDR3 region has the DNA TGTGCCAGCAGCGACCCCACAGGGGGACTAGCGGGGGATACGCAGTATTTT.

CDR3 amino acids: CASSTGLDRVGEQFF. The CDR3, as DNA: TGTGCCAGCAGCACTGGACTAGACCGGGTTGGTGAGCAGTTCTTC. This chain connects TRBV5-4 to TRBJ2-1; 7 bases agree with TRBD2. V trimming: 4 bases; J trimming: 9 bases; junction bases outside the gene matches: 13. The CDR3 length is 15 residues. From germline, CDR1 is SGHNT and CDR2 YYREEE (reference sequence).

The genes are TRBV5-4 and TRBJ1-2, with D perhaps matching TRBD1 (5 bases). The CDR3 contains 15 residues. V dropped 1 base and J dropped 7 bases, with 17 bases sitting between them. Germline loops: CDR1 SGHNT, CDR2 YYREEE (reference sequence). In DNA, the CDR3 is TGTGCCAGCAGCTTGCTGGAGGGAGGGGCGGTTGGCTACACCTTC. Its translation is CASSLLEGGAVGYTF.

The table lists this clone with a few counts. The chain recombines TRBV4-1 with TRBJ2-1, with D unclear. Per the germline V gene, CDR1 is MGHRA and CDR2 is YSYEKL. The CDR3 runs to 15 residues. V lost 0 bases and J 4 bases, leaving 10 bases between the germline ends. The CDR3, as DNA: TGCGCCAGCAGCCAAGAAGAGGTCAGTTACAATGAGCAGTTCTTC. This codes for CASSQEEVSYNEQFF.

V is TRBV2 and J is TRBJ1-4; 7 bases map to TRBD1. The J segment lost 7 bases and the V segment lost 5 bases, leaving 10 bases of the junction unmatched. In germline, CDR1 is SNHLY, CDR2 FYNNEI. CDR3 length equals 15 residues. The CDR3 spells CASSKTGASVEKLFF. The CDR3 DNA sequence: TGTGCCAGCAGTAAAACAGGGGCCTCCGTTGAAAAACTGTTTTTT.

The chain joins TRBV4-1 to TRBJ2-5, with 12 bases lining up with TRBD2. The CDR3 runs 18 residues. CDR1 is MGHRA and CDR2 is YSYEKL in the germline V gene. Germline trimming cut 1 base from V and 2 bases from J; bases unmatched to any gene: 8. DNA for the CDR3: TGCGCCAGCAGCCAAGGAGCGCTAGCGGGGGGGCCGCAAGAGACCCAGTACTTC. Protein: CASSQGALAGGPQETQYF.

The chain combines TRBV19 with TRBJ1-5; the match to TRBD1 covers 8 bases. The CDR3 consists of 16 residues. Germline-derived CDR1 and CDR2 are LNHDA and SQIVND (reference sequence). V gave up 4 bases and J gave up 2 bases; unmatched junction bases: 7. As DNA, the CDR3 is TGTGCCAGTAGTACAACACAGACAGGGGGCAATCAGCCCCAGCATTTT. Translated: CASSTTQTGGNQPQHF.

This clone was seen repeatedly, ten times or more. The chain carries TRBV5-4 and TRBJ1-2, with 7 bases aligning to TRBD1. CDR3 length: 13 residues. The V gene's germline CDR1 is SGHNT and CDR2 YYREEE (reference sequence). After removal of 0 bases from V and 4 bases from J, the junction contained 0 bases not matched to a gene. In nucleotides, the CDR3 is TGTGCCAGCAGCTTGGCAGGGGGCTATGGCTACACCTTC. Its protein product is CASSLAGGYGYTF.